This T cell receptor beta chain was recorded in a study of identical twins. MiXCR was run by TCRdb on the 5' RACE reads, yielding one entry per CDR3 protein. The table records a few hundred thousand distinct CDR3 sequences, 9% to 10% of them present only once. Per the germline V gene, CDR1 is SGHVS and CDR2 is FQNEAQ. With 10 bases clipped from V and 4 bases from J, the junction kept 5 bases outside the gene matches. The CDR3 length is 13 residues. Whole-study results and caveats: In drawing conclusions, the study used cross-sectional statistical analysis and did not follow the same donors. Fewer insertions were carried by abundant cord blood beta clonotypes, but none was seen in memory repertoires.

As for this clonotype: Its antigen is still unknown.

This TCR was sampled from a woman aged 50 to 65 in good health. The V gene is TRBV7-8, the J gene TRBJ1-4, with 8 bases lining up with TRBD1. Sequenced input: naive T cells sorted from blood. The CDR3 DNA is TGTGCCACCCAGACAGGGGTTAATGAAAAACTGTTTTTT. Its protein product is CATQTGVNEKLFF.